Reported below is one TCR beta chain. The record originates from a study of cytomegalovirus exposure and HLA in healthy donors. Both 60 Vbeta primers and 13 Jbeta primers went into the PCR. Clones were read by immunoSEQ multiplex PCR, and TCRdb kept only the in-frame ones, dropping some. The table lists around 110,000 clones, more than 60% of them singletons. This CDR3 has 14 residues. Trimming removed 0 bases at V and 4 bases at J, with 9 bases between. CDR1 and CDR2 (germline): MGHRA, YSYEKL. The chain has TRBV4-1 and TRBJ1-2; D may be TRBD1 (5 bases). Material for sequencing was PBMCs. The receptor's source is a woman aged 50 to 65 in good health and CMV-seropositive. CDR3 sequence reads: CASSQDPGSYGYTF. The CDR3 nucleotides read TGCGCCAGCAGCCAAGACCCAGGGTCCTATGGCTACACCTTC.